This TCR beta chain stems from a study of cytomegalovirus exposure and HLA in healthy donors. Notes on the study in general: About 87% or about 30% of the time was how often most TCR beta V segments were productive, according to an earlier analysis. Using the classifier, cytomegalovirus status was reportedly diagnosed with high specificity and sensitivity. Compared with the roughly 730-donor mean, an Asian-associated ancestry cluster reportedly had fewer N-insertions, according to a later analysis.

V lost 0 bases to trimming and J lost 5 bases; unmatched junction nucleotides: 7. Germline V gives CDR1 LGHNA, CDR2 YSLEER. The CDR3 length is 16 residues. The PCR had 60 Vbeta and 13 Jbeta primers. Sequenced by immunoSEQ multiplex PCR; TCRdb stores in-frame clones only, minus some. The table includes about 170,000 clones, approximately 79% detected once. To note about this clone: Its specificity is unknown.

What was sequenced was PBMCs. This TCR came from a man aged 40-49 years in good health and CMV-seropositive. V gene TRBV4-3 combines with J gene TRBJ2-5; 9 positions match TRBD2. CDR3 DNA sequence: TGCGCCAGCAGCCAAGATGTTTCTAGCGGGGTGGAGACCCAGTACTTC. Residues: CASSQDVSSGVETQYF.